These 4 T cell receptor beta chains came from one sample sequenced in a study of molecular identifiers for immune sequencing clone quantification. TCRdb re-derived calls from the PCR reads in MiXCR, one entry per CDR3 protein. Of approximately 670,000 distinct CDR3 sequences listed, 20% are singletons. Specimen: naive CD8+ T cells from blood, with Jurkat cell RNA spiked in. Subset given: FACS-sorted CD8+CD4-CCR7+CD45RA+ naive T cells. The receptor source for this set is a human donor in good health. Some libraries in this study had Jurkat cell RNA spiked in.

This clonotype was seen more than once but under ten times. V is TRBV5-8 and J is TRBJ2-7, with 9 bases lining up with TRBD1. CDR1 SGHTS and CDR2 YDEGEE come from the germline V gene. This CDR3 is 16 amino acids long. With 5 bases clipped from V and 6 bases from J, the junction kept 15 bases outside the gene matches. CDR3 sequence: CASRPSRGTGTGEQYF. The CDR3 DNA follows: TGTGCCAGCAGACCCTCGAGGGGGACAGGGACGGGCGAGCAGTACTTC.

This clonotype appeared many times. The chain links TRBV11-2 to TRBJ2-5; D gene unclear. The CDR3 sequence is 12 residues long. Germline V lookup: CDR1 SGHAT, CDR2 FQNNGV. Trimming stripped 5 bases from V and 9 bases from J, with 13 bases between. CDR3 region: CASSGLYLAQYF. In DNA form, the CDR3 reads TGTGCCAGCAGCGGCTTATATCTTGCCCAGTACTTC.

Many counts were recorded for this clonotype. The gene calls are TRBV3-1 and TRBJ2-3; D is unresolved. The germline V gene has CDR1 LGHDT and CDR2 YNNKEL (reference sequence). The CDR3 has 15 residues. Trimming took off 0 bases at V and 1 base at J, with 8 bases between the two ends. In DNA form, the CDR3 reads TGTGCCAGCAGCCAAGATGAGACCGGCACAGATACGCAGTATTTT. Its translation is CASSQDETGTDTQYF.

There are many counts of this clonotype. The genes are TRBV10-3 and TRBJ2-3; D gene uncertain. Germline loops: CDR1 ENHRY, CDR2 SYGVKD. The CDR3 spans 13 residues. The V and J ends lost 9 bases and 3 bases respectively, with 13 bases between them. The CDR3: CAIYQDQTDTQYF. The DNA for the CDR3 is TGTGCCATTTACCAAGACCAGACAGATACGCAGTATTTT.